This T cell receptor beta chain derives from a study of blood T cell repertoires in COVID-19. On the study more broadly: Samples taken during acute and convalescent COVID-19 were collected in the United States, Italy and Spain. From T cells, B-cell-depleted T cells, or PBMCs came the material, which was cDNA or gDNA.

As handled by the study authors: Reference gene primer amplification in the assay estimated nucleated cell counts. The protocol was immunoSEQ multiplex PCR, while the TCRdb copy is restricted to in-frame clones and leaves out a portion. V and J calls and clone size are copied from that table; D and trimming were computed from the DNA. The sample lists fewer than 180,000 clones, around 90% occurring once. CDR1 is SGHTA and CDR2 is FQGNSA in the germline V gene. V lost 2 bases and J 2 bases, leaving 7 bases between the germline ends. This CDR3 has 13 residues. The source is a woman aged 55 to 70 with active or convalescent COVID-19. The chain combines TRBV7-2 with TRBJ2-7, with D possibly TRBD1 on 6 matching bases. The sample consisted of peripheral blood. CDR3 protein: CASSLTGTYEQYF. The CDR3 bases are TGTGCCAGCAGCTTAACAGGGACCTACGAGCAGTACTTC.